The 5 T cell receptor beta chains below all came from one sample that was sequenced in a study of blood T cell repertoires in COVID-19. The table came from immunoSEQ multiplex PCR; TCRdb's copy has only in-frame clones and leaves some out. The table records some 190,000 clones, roughly 80% of them present only once. Source material: peripheral blood. Receptors were obtained from a woman aged 60-75 years with COVID-19, enrolled during active disease.

Details on this clone: Other DNA sequences of this sample code for an identical CDR3. The rearrangement joins TRBV11-2 to TRBJ1-1; weak D call: TRBD1 (6 bases). CDR1 is SGHAT and CDR2 is FQNNGV in the germline V gene. CDR3 length equals 16 residues. V shed 4 bases and J shed 0 bases, with 15 bases lying between them. Here the CDR3 reads CASSSLTGGLNTEAFF. In DNA form, the CDR3 reads TGTGCCAGCAGCTCGTTGACAGGAGGCCTGAACACTGAAGCTTTCTTT. Full variable domain (remainder filled in from reference TRBV11-2 and TRBJ1-1): EAGVAQSPRYKIIEKRQSVAFWCNPISGHATLYWYQQILGQGPKLLIQFQNNGVVDDSQLPKDRFSAERLKGVDSTLKIQPAKLEDSAVYLCASSSLTGGLNTEAFFGQGTRLTVV.

This clone was seen only a few times. The chain links TRBV5-6 to TRBJ1-2, with a weak D call TRBD1 (5 bases). The CDR3 length is 15 residues. The germline V gene has CDR1 SGHDT and CDR2 YYEEEE. V was clipped by 2 bases and J by 4 bases, with 15 bases between them. CDR3 protein: CASSFSQGTIYGYTF. The CDR3 bases are TGTGCCAGCAGCTTTTCGCAGGGTACGATCTATGGCTACACCTTC.

The chain has TRBV6-5 and TRBJ1-4; 7 nucleotides agree with TRBD1. The CDR3 runs 14 residues. With V trimmed by 6 bases and J by 5 bases, 6 bases remained unmatched. Germline CDR1 reads MNHEY; CDR2 reads SVGAGI. CDR3 nucleotide sequence: TGTGCCAGCAGCTCCGGGACAGTAAATGAAAAACTGTTTTTT. Encoded protein: CASSSGTVNEKLFF.

The chain uses TRBV11-2 and TRBJ1-3; D not certain. The CDR3 runs 13 residues. Trimming removed 5 bases at V and 0 bases at J, with 5 bases between. Per the germline V gene, CDR1 is SGHAT and CDR2 is FQNNGV. CDR3 region: CASSINSGNTIYF. The CDR3 DNA reads TGTGCCAGCAGCATTAACTCTGGAAACACCATATATTTT. The whole variable domain, filled in from reference TRBV11-2 and TRBJ1-3, reads EAGVAQSPRYKIIEKRQSVAFWCNPISGHATLYWYQQILGQGPKLLIQFQNNGVVDDSQLPKDRFSAERLKGVDSTLKIQPAKLEDSAVYLCASSINSGNTIYFGEGSWLTVV.

V and J are TRBV28 and TRBJ2-7; possible D gene TRBD1, 5 bases. CDR3 length equals 14 residues. Germline CDR1 reads MDHEN; CDR2 reads SYDVKM. V lost 6 bases, J lost 4 bases, and 16 bases lay in between. The CDR3 sequence: CASSLLGAGYEQYV. The CDR3, as DNA: TGTGCCAGCAGCTTACTGGGTGCAGGGTACGAGCAGTACGTC.